This TCR beta chain was identified in a study of neurological immune-mediated disorders. This clonotype was found many times. What it binds is unknown. Points from the study as a whole: The level of TCR clonal expansion was highest in patients with HTLV-1-associated myelopathy and lowest in multiple sclerosis, where it fell below the level seen in healthy controls.

cDNA was made by 5'RACE with 10-nucleotide random UMIs. TCRdb processed the 5' RACE reads anew with MiXCR; each CDR3 protein has one entry. This sample carries 33,000 or so distinct CDR3 sequences, around 6.8% of them seen once, and the ten largest clones take roughly 4.5%. The CDR3 contains 14 residues. Trimming cost V 6 bases and J 7 bases; bases outside gene matches: 9. Germline V gene data show CDR1 as DFQATT and CDR2 as SNEGSKA (reference sequence). Healthy controls were blood bank volunteers in Maryland, USA. This clonotype was obtained from a woman in her 40s in good health. Sequenced: PBMCs. The chain has TRBV20-1 and TRBJ1-5, with 10 positions matching TRBD1. The CDR3 region has the DNA TGCAGTGCCACCCGGGACAGGGGTAACCAGCCCCAGCATTTT. Residues: CSATRDRGNQPQHF.